The next 16 T cell receptor beta chains were all read from a single sample in a study of cytomegalovirus exposure and HLA in healthy donors. In the PCR, 60 Vbeta and 13 Jbeta primers were used. Method: immunoSEQ multiplex PCR; TCRdb's copy keeps in-frame clones and lacks some. This sample has about 120,000 clones; 81% occur once, and the top ten carry approximately 2.2%. Sequenced: PBMCs. The receptors were sampled from a woman aged 40 to 50 in good health and CMV-seronegative.

A word on this clone: This specimen includes other DNA sequences encoding the same CDR3. The chain couples TRBV6-1 to TRBJ1-2, with TRBD1 matching over 9 bases. Germline-derived CDR1 and CDR2 are MNHNS and SASEGT. CDR3 length equals 13 residues. V shed 9 bases, J shed 5 bases, and the junction held 7 bases outside the gene matches. In nucleotides, the CDR3 is TGTGCCAGTAGCGCCGGGACAGGGTATGGCTACACCTTC. It specifies CASSAGTGYGYTF.

The chain is built from TRBV6-1 and TRBJ1-3; TRBD1 matches 8 bases. In germline, CDR1 is MNHNS, CDR2 SASEGT. The CDR3 covers 15 residues. Trimming took 2 bases from V and 2 from J; bases not matched to a gene: 2. The CDR3 nucleotides are TGTGCCAGCAGTGAAAGGACAGGGACTGGAAACACCATATATTTT. This encodes CASSERTGTGNTIYF.

The chain is built from TRBV18 and TRBJ1-4; the match to TRBD1 covers 9 bases. Germline lookup yields CDR1 KGHSH and CDR2 LQKENI. The V and J ends lost 6 bases and 8 bases, in that order; junction bases with no gene match: 10. This CDR3 comprises 15 residues. The DNA for the CDR3 is TGTGCCAGCTCTCCCGTCACAGGGGGCTACGAAAAACTGTTTTTT. Protein: CASSPVTGGYEKLFF. Filled out from reference TRBV18 and TRBJ1-4, the complete variable domain reads NAGVMQNPRHLVRRRGQEARLRCSPMKGHSHVYWYRQLPEEGLKFMVYLQKENIIDESGMPKERFSAEFPKEGPSILRIQQVVRGDSAAYFCASSPVTGGYEKLFFGSGTQLSVL.

In nucleotides, the CDR3 is TGTGCCAGCAGCCTAAACGGGAGGGCCTACGAGCAGTACTTC. Translation: CASSLNGRAYEQYF. This chain joins TRBV7-2 and TRBJ2-7; TRBD2 matches 8 bases. Germline CDR1 and CDR2: SGHTA and FQGNSA. The V and J ends lost 5 bases and 2 bases, in that order; junction bases with no gene match: 5. CDR3 length: 14 residues. The full variable domain, completed using reference TRBV7-2 and TRBJ2-7, is GAGVSQSPSNKVTEKGKDVELRCDPISGHTALYWYRQSLGQGLEFLIYFQGNSAPDKSGLPSDRFSAERTGGSVSTLTIQRTQQEDSAVYLCASSLNGRAYEQYFGPGTRLTVT.

The chain employs TRBV21-1 and TRBJ2-1; the table assigns TRBD1, which was not confirmed against the DNA. TRBV21-1 is a pseudogene locus. This CDR3 contains 17 residues. The DNA for the CDR3 is TGTGCCAGCAGCAAAGACTTCAGGACAGGTATGATTGATGAGCAGTTCTTC. The encoded protein is CASSKDFRTGMIDEQFF.

This chain joins TRBV5-4 and TRBJ2-2, with D hard to call. Germline V gene lookup returns CDR1 SGHNT and CDR2 YYREEE (reference sequence). V gave up 2 bases and J gave up 4 bases, with 9 bases separating them. The CDR3 extends over 14 amino acids. The CDR3 sequence is CASSFQVATGELFF. The CDR3 bases are TGTGCCAGCAGCTTCCAGGTGGCCACCGGGGAGCTGTTTTTT.

The V and J genes are TRBV7-8 and TRBJ1-4; the D is unclear. Per the germline V gene, CDR1 is SGHVS and CDR2 is FQNEAQ. V lost 0 bases and J 3 bases, leaving 8 bases between the germline ends. The CDR3 runs to 15 residues. The CDR3 is CASSLARGPNEKLFF. The CDR3 DNA sequence: TGTGCCAGCAGCTTAGCGCGAGGTCCTAATGAAAAACTGTTTTTT.

V and J are TRBV7-3 and TRBJ2-5; D is undetermined. Germline assignment: CDR1 SGHTA and CDR2 FQGTGA. The CDR3 runs to 13 residues. V dropped 3 bases and J dropped 5 bases, with 10 bases sitting between them. The CDR3 DNA follows: TGTGCCAGCAGCTTTTCCCGGTACGAGACCCAGTACTTC. Its protein product is CASSFSRYETQYF.

The chain couples TRBV4-1 to TRBJ2-7; 9 bases agree with TRBD2. Germline assignment: CDR1 MGHRA and CDR2 YSYEKL. Trimming took 4 bases from V and 3 from J; bases not matched to a gene: 10. This CDR3 is 16 amino acids long. The CDR3 loop reads CASSLTTPSGVYEQYF. The CDR3 nucleotides read TGCGCCAGCAGCCTCACTACTCCTAGCGGGGTCTACGAGCAGTACTTC.

The count of this clone is one. The genes are TRBV27 and TRBJ1-2; 7 nucleotides align to TRBD1. V dropped 7 bases and J dropped 4; count of bases not matched to a gene: 24. This CDR3 is built from 19 residues. Germline V gene sequence: CDR1 MNHEY, CDR2 SMNVEV (reference sequence). This CDR3 is CASIPSLRTGSLGGYGYTF. The CDR3 bases are TGTGCCAGCATCCCCTCCCTCCGGACAGGCTCCCTCGGGGGCTATGGCTACACCTTC.

This clone has only one observation. The chain links TRBV19 to TRBJ2-7, with D unclear. Looked up from germline, CDR1 is LNHDA and CDR2 is SQIVND (reference sequence). V lost 3 bases, J lost 2 bases, and 8 bases lay in between. The CDR3 runs to 13 residues. CDR3 sequence reads: CASSIRQAYEQYF. The CDR3 DNA is TGTGCCAGTAGTATCAGGCAGGCCTACGAGCAGTACTTC.

This clone was seen a handful of times. This chain connects TRBV18 to TRBJ2-7; TRBD1 matches 9 bases. With V trimmed by 5 bases and J by 6 bases, 2 bases remained unmatched. Looked up from germline, CDR1 is KGHSH and CDR2 is LQKENI. The CDR3 consists of 12 residues. As DNA, the CDR3 is TGTGCCAGCTCAAAGGGACAGGGCGAGCAGTACTTC. Translating it yields CASSKGQGEQYF.

The chain combines TRBV7-2 with TRBJ2-5, with D unclear. Near its end, the DNA agrees better with TRBJ2-7, so the J call may be wrong. The CDR3 totals 11 residues. CDR1 SGHTA and CDR2 FQGNSA come from the germline V gene. The CDR3 loop reads CASSSLYEQYF. CDR3 DNA: TGTGCCAGCAGCTCCCTCTACGAGCAGTACTTC.

The chain couples TRBV14 to TRBJ1-2; D gene uncertain. The CDR3 is 13 amino acids. V lost 4 bases, J lost 4 bases, and 10 bases lay in between. CDR1 is SGHDN, CDR2 FVKESK, per germline. In nucleotides, the CDR3 is TGTGCCAGCAGCCGGACGGGGATCTATGGCTACACCTTC. This sequence encodes CASSRTGIYGYTF.

This clone was detected a few times. The rearrangement uses TRBV28 and TRBJ2-7; 11 bases are a match to TRBD2. With V trimmed by 8 bases and J by 4 bases, 7 bases remained unmatched. The CDR3 contains 14 residues. Germline assignment: CDR1 MDHEN and CDR2 SYDVKM. The chain's CDR3 is CASFRTSGFYEQYF. In nucleotides, the CDR3 is TGTGCCAGCTTCCGGACTAGCGGGTTTTACGAGCAGTACTTC.

The J gene is TRBJ1-5, the V gene TRBV7-8; 10 bases are a match to TRBD1. Germline V lookup: CDR1 SGHVS, CDR2 FQNEAQ. Trimming removed 4 bases from V and 7 bases from J; junction bases left unmatched: 4. The CDR3 runs 14 residues. Here the CDR3 DNA reads TGTGCCAGCAGCTGGACAGGGGGACACCAGCCCCAGCATTTT. Its protein is CASSWTGGHQPQHF. The full variable domain, with the rest looked up from reference TRBV7-8 and TRBJ1-5, is GAGVSQSPRYKVAKRGQDVALRCDPISGHVSLFWYQQALGQGPEFLTYFQNEAQLDKSGLPSDRFFAERPEGSVSTLKIQRTQQEDSAVYLCASSWTGGHQPQHFGDGTRLSIL.